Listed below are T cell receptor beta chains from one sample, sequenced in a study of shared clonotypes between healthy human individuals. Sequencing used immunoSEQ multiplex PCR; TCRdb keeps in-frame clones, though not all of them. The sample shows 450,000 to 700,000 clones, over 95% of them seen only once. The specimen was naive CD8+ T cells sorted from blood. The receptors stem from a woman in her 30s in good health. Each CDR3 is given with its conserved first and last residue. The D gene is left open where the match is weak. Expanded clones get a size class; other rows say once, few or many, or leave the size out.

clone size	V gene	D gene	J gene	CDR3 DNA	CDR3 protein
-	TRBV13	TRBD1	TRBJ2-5	TGTGCCAGCAGCTTTGACAGGGGAGAGACCCAGTACTTC	CASSFDRGETQYF
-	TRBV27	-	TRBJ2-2	TGTGCCAGCAGTTTTATCCGAAATCGGCCTAGCTTCCCGGAGCTGTTTTTT	CASSFIRNRPSFPELFF
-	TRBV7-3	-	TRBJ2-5	TGTGCCAGCAGCTTAGAGTCGCCCAAGGGGGAGACCCAGTACTTC	CASSLESPKGETQYF
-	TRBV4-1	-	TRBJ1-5	TGCGCCAGCAGCCAATCGAGCACCCATGGTCAGCCCCAGCATTTT	CASSQSSTHGQPQHF
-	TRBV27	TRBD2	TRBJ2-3	TGTGCCAGCAGTTTAGTCCTAGCGGGAGGTTCGGATACGCAGTATTTT	CASSLVLAGGSDTQYF
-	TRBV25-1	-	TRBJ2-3	TGTGCCAGCTCACAAAACACAGATACGCAGTATTTT	CASSQNTDTQYF
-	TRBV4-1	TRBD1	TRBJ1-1	TGCGCCAGCAGCCAAGATCCGGACAGGGGGCGAGGAGACACTGAAGCTTTCTTT	CASSQDPDRGRGDTEAFF
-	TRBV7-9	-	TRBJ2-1	TGTGCCAGCAGCTCGGGACTCATCAATGAGCAGTTCTTC	CASSSGLINEQFF
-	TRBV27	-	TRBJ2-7	TGTGCCAGCAGTGTCGCCGCACTAGCCTTTGGGGACGAGCAGTACTTC	CASSVAALAFGDEQYF
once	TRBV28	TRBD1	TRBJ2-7	TGTGCCAGCAGTTTACCCCCGGGACAGGGGGTTTCCTACGAGCAGTACTTC	CASSLPPGQGVSYEQYF
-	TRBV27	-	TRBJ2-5	TGTGCCAGCAGTCCCCGACAGGCCCCGAGGGAGACCCAGTACTTC	CASSPRQAPRETQYF
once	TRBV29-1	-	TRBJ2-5	TGCAGCGTGGAACACAACGAAGAGACCCAGTACTTC	CSVEHNEETQYF
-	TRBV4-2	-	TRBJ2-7	TGTGCCAGCAGCCAAGAGGCGCGGGAGCAGTACTTC	CASSQEAREQYF
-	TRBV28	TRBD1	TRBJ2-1	TGTGCCAGCAGGCTGGCGGGACAGGGGGGAAACAATGAGCAGTTCTTC	CASRLAGQGGNNEQFF
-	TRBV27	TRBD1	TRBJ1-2	TGTGCCAGCAGAACAGGGGTACGCTACACCTTC	CASRTGVRYTF
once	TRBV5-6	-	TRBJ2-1	TGTGCCAGCAGCCGGGACCCCAGCTCCTACAATGAGCAGTTCTTC	CASSRDPSSYNEQFF
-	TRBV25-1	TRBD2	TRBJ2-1	TGTGCCAGCAGTATGGCGCCGGCTAGCGGGATGCAGTTCTTC	CASSMAPASGMQFF
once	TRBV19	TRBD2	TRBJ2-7	TGTGCCAGTAGTATCGGGGGGGGTCGGGAATACGAGCAGTACTTC	CASSIGGGREYEQYF
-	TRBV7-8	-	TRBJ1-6	TGTGCCAGCAGCTTAGGACTGATAGGCAGCTCCCTAGGGGCAGATTCACCCCTCCACTTT	CASSLGLIGSSLGADSPLHF
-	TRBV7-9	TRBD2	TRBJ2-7	TGTGCCAGCAGCCGCGGGACTAGCGGTCCCGAGTACTTC	CASSRGTSGPEYF
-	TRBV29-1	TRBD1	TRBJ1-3	TGCAGCGTCCATACAGGGGGATCTGGAAACACCATATATTTT	CSVHTGGSGNTIYF
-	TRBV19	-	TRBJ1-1	TGTGCCAGTATGGGTTGGGGGCAGGGCGGCACTGAAGCTTTCTTT	CASMGWGQGGTEAFF
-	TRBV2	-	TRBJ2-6	TGTGCCAGCAGTAGGGCCAGGAGGGTCTCGGGTGGGGCCAACGTCCTGACTTTC	CASSRARRVSGGANVLTF
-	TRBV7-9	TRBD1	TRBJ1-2	TGTGCCACCAGGGGGCCCTTCGATGGCTACACCTTC	CATRGPFDGYTF
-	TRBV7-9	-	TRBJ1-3	TGTGCCAGCAGCTTACCAGGGGAGAGAAACACCATATATTTT	CASSLPGERNTIYF
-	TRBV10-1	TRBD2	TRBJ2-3	TGCGCCAGCAGTGAGTCAGGCAAGGTCCGAAGCGGGAGAGCAACAGATACGCAGTATTTT	CASSESGKVRSGRATDTQYF
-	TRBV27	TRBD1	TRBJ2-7	TGTGCCAGCAGTTTAGGAAGGGACAGGACCTACGAGCAGTACTTC	CASSLGRDRTYEQYF
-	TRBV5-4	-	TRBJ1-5	TGTGCCAGCAGCTTGCAAGGGGGACCCCAGCATTTT	CASSLQGGPQHF
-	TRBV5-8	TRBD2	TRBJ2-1	TGTGCCAGCAGCACAGGGACTAGCCCCGGGGGTGAGCAGTTCTTC	CASSTGTSPGGEQFF
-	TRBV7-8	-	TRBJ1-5	TGTGCCAGCAGCCCGGGGGCCCTATCCAATCAGCCCCAGCATTTT	CASSPGALSNQPQHF
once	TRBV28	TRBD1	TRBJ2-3	TGTGCCAGCAGTTTAGGGACAGGACGCACAGATACGCAGTATTTT	CASSLGTGRTDTQYF
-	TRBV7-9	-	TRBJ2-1	TGTGCCAGCAGCTTAGGTGGGGCTGGGACCTACAATGAGCAGTTCTTC	CASSLGGAGTYNEQFF
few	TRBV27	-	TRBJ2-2	TGTGCCAGCAGTTTATCGACGAACACCGGGGAGCTGTTTTTT	CASSLSTNTGELFF
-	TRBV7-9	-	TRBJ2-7	TGTGCCAGCAGCCCCAGCAGAATTGACGAGCAGTACTTC	CASSPSRIDEQYF
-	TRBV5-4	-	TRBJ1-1	TGTGCCAGCAGCCAGGCATATCTGAGCACTGAAGCTTTCTTT	CASSQAYLSTEAFF
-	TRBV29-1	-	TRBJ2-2	TGCAGCGTTGAACAAGGGTACACCGGGGAGCTGTTTTTT	CSVEQGYTGELFF
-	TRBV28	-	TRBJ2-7	TGTGCCAGCCCGCCTCCGGGAGCGTCCTACGAGCAGTACTTC	CASPPPGASYEQYF
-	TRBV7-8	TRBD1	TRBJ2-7	TGTGCCAGCAGCGAGGACAGGAGCTCCTACGAGCAGTACTTC	CASSEDRSSYEQYF
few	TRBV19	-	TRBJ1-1	TGTGCCAGTAGTATAGGGCCTCTTGGAACTGAAGCTTTCTTT	CASSIGPLGTEAFF
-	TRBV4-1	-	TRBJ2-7	TGCGCCAGCAGCCTCAATCGCTACGAGCAGTACTTC	CASSLNRYEQYF